The clone carrying this T cell receptor beta chain was seen a single time. This sample is drawn from a study of blood T cell repertoires in COVID-19. V lost 6 bases to trimming and J lost 3 bases, with 15 bases between them. CDR1 and CDR2 from the germline V gene are MNHEY and SVGAGI. This CDR3 comprises 14 residues. Per the original data handling: Amplification from reference gene primers served as the basis for estimated nucleated cell counts. Here immunoSEQ multiplex PCR was the method, and the copy in TCRdb shows in-frame clones only, minus some. The V and J calls and clone size are taken from that table; D and trimming were inferred from the DNA. The sample carries about 180,000 clones, just under 80% recorded once.

The source is a man aged 70 or older with active or convalescent COVID-19. V gene TRBV6-5 combines with J gene TRBJ2-7; D remains ambiguous. Sequencing was done on a sample of peripheral blood. The CDR3 spells CASRPNRQLYEQYF. In DNA, the CDR3 is TGTGCCAGCAGACCAAACAGACAACTCTACGAGCAGTACTTC.